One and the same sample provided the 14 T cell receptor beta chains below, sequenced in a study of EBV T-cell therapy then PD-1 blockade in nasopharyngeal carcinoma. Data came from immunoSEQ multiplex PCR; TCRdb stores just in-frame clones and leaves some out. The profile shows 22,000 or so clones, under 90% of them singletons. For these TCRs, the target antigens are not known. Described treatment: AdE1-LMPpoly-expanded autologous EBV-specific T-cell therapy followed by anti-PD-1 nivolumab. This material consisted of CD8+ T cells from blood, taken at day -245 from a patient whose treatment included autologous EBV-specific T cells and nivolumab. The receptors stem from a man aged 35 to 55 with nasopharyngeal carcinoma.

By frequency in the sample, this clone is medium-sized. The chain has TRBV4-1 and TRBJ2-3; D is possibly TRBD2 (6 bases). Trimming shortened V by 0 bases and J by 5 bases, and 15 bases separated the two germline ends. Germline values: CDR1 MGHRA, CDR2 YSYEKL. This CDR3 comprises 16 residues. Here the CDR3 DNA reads TGCGCCAGCAGCCAAGAGGCGCTGCGGGGTCTAGATACGCAGTATTTT. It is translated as CASSQEALRGLDTQYF.

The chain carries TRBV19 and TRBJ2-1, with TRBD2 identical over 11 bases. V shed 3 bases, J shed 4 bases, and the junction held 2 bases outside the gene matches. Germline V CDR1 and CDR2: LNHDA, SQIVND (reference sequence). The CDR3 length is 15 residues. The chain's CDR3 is CASSMRTSGYNEQFF. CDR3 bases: TGTGCCAGTAGTATGCGGACTAGCGGGTACAATGAGCAGTTCTTC.

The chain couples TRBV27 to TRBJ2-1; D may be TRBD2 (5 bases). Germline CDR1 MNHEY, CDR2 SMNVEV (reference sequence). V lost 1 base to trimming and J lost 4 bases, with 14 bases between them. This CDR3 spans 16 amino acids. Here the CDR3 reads CASSLFSVRGYNEQFF. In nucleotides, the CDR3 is TGTGCCAGCAGTTTATTCTCCGTCCGAGGGTACAATGAGCAGTTCTTC.

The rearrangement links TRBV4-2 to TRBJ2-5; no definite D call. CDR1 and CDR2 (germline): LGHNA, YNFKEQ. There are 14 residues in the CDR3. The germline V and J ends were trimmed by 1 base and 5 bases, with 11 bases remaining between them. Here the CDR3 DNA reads TGTGCCAGCAGCCAAGGTCGAGATCCGGAGACCCAGTACTTC. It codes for CASSQGRDPETQYF.

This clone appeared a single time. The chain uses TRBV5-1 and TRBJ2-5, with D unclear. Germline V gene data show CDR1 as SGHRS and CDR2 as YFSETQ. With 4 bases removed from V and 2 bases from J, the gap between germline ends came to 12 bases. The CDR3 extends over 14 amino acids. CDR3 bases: TGCGCCAGCAGCCCCATGAGTGCTCAAGAGACCCAGTACTTC. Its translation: CASSPMSAQETQYF. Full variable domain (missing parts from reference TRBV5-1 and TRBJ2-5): KAGVTQTPRYLIKTRGQQVTLSCSPISGHRSVSWYQQTPGQGLQFLFEYFSETQRNKGNFPGRFSGRQFSNSRSEMNVSTLELGDSALYLCASSPMSAQETQYFGPGTRLLVL.

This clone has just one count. CDR3 DNA sequence: TGTGCCAGCAGTTGGGGACTGGCGCCTAGTAAAGGTACCCAGTACTTC. This gives the protein CASSWGLAPSKGTQYF. This sequence joins TRBV6-6 and TRBJ2-5, with a possible D match to TRBD2 (6 bases). The CDR3 runs 16 residues. The germline V gene encodes CDR1 MNHNY and CDR2 SVGAGI (reference sequence). Trimming removed 4 bases at V and 8 bases at J, with 23 bases between.

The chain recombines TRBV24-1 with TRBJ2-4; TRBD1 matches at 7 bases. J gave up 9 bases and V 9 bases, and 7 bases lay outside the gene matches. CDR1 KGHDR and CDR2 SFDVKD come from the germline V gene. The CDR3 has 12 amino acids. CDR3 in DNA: TGTGCCACCCGGAGAGGGGGCACCATTCAGTACTTC. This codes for CATRRGGTIQYF.

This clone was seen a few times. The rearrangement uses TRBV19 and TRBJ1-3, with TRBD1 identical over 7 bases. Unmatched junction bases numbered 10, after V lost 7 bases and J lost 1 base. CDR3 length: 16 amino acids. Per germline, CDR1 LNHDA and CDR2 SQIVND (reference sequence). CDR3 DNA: TGTGCCAGTACCTACGGACAGGTCGAGTCTGGAAACACCATATATTTT. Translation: CASTYGQVESGNTIYF.

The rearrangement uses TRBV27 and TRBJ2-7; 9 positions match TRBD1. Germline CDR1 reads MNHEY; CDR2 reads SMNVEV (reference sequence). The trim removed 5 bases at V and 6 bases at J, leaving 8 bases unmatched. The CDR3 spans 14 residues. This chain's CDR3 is CASSKTGTGLEQYF. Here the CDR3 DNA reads TGTGCCAGCAGTAAGACCGGGACAGGGCTCGAGCAGTACTTC.

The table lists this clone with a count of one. CDR3 bases: TGTGCCAGCAGCTTAGACTCCGGGGAAAGCACAGATACGCAGTATTTT. Translating it yields CASSLDSGESTDTQYF. The gene calls are TRBV7-9 and TRBJ2-3, with a weak D call TRBD2 (5 bases). The V gene lost 1 base and the J gene lost 0 bases, with 11 bases spanning the gap. Germline CDR1 is SEHNR and CDR2 is FQNEAQ (reference sequence). The CDR3 covers 16 residues.

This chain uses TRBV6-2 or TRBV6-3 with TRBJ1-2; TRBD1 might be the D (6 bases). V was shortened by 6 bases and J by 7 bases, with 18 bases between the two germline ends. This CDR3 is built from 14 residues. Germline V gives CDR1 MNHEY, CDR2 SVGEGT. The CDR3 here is CASSAEGGRGGYTF. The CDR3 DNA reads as TGTGCCAGCAGCGCCGAGGGGGGGCGAGGTGGCTACACCTTC.

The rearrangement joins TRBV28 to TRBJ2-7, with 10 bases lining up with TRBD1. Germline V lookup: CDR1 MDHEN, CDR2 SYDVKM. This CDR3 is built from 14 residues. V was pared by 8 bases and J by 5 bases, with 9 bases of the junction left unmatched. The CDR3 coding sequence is TGTGCCAGCCATGGCGGGACAGGGGTCCACGAGCAGTACTTC. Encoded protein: CASHGGTGVHEQYF.

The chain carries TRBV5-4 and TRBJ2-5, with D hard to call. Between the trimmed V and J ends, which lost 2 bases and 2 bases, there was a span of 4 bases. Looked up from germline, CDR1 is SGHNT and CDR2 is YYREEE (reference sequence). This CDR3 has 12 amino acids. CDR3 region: CASSLGQETQYF. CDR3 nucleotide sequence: TGTGCCAGCAGCTTAGGGCAAGAGACCCAGTACTTC.

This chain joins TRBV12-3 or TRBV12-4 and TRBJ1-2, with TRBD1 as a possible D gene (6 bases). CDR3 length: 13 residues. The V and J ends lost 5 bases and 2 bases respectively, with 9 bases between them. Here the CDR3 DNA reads TGTGCCAGCAGTGTACAGGGAAACTATGGCTACACCTTC. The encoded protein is CASSVQGNYGYTF.